The 29 T cell receptor beta chains given below trace back to one sample, sequenced in a study of graft-versus-host responses after intestinal transplantation. The protocol was immunoSEQ multiplex PCR, while the TCRdb copy is restricted to in-frame clones and leaves out a portion. The sample lists around 40,000 clones, 85% to 95% seen once, with approximately 0.54% in the top ten. These receptors have no known antigen. This sample comprised unstimulated CD8+ T cells sorted from spleen or lymph node cells, obtained before transplant. These receptors came from a human donor who was the organ donor for an intestinal transplant.

V gene TRBV10-3 combines with J gene TRBJ2-6; perhaps TRBD1 as D (5 bases). Germline V lookup: CDR1 ENHRY, CDR2 SYGVKD. Deletions cut 2 bases from V and 4 bases from J, with 15 bases between. CDR3 length: 17 residues. CDR3 loop: CAISERQTLGGANVLTF. The CDR3 DNA sequence: TGTGCCATCAGTGAGCGACAGACGCTGGGGGGGGCCAACGTCCTGACTTTC.

This chain connects TRBV6-5 to TRBJ2-1; no definite D call. This CDR3 comprises 13 residues. The V gene lost 6 bases and the J gene lost 7 bases, with 13 bases spanning the gap. In germline, CDR1 is MNHEY, CDR2 SVGAGI. The CDR3 DNA is TGTGCCAGCAGCCGTGGGGATAGGAATGAGCAGTTCTTC. Translated: CASSRGDRNEQFF.

The rearrangement joins TRBV2 to TRBJ1-2, with a possible D match to TRBD1 (6 bases). Between the trimmed V and J ends, which lost 8 bases and 2 bases, there was a span of 21 bases. This CDR3 contains 16 residues. From germline, CDR1 is SNHLY and CDR2 FYNNEI. CDR3: CASVRVRGLQNYGYTF. The DNA for the CDR3 is TGTGCCAGCGTTAGGGTCAGGGGACTTCAAAACTATGGCTACACCTTC.

The chain combines TRBV11-1 with TRBJ2-7, with D possibly TRBD2 on 6 matching bases. CDR3 size: 13 residues. Germline V gives CDR1 SGHAT, CDR2 FQDESV (reference sequence). V was trimmed by 2 bases and J by 5 bases, leaving 10 bases between them. CDR3 protein: CASSLWDFHEQYF. The DNA for the CDR3 is TGTGCCAGCAGCTTATGGGACTTCCACGAGCAGTACTTC.

The rearrangement joins TRBV5-4 to TRBJ2-7; TRBD1 aligns across 8 bases. J lost 2 bases, V lost 4 bases, and 5 bases had no gene match. Germline V gene sequence: CDR1 SGHNT, CDR2 YYREEE (reference sequence). The CDR3 is 14 residues long. The CDR3 here is CASSPGTGTYEQYF. CDR3 in DNA: TGTGCCAGCAGCCCGGGGACAGGTACCTACGAGCAGTACTTC.

V and J are TRBV11-2 and TRBJ2-3, with 13 bases that match TRBD2. The germline V gene encodes CDR1 SGHAT and CDR2 FQNNGV. The J segment lost 2 bases and the V segment lost 8 bases, leaving 4 bases of the junction unmatched. This CDR3 has 15 residues. This CDR3 reads CASVLAGGFTDTQYF. The CDR3 nucleotides are TGTGCCAGCGTACTAGCGGGGGGGTTCACAGATACGCAGTATTTT.

The V and J genes are TRBV5-4 and TRBJ1-3; TRBD1 might be the D (6 bases). This CDR3 contains 15 residues. V gave up 2 bases and J gave up 4 bases, with 13 bases separating them. CDR1 and CDR2 (germline): SGHNT, YYREEE (reference sequence). In DNA form, the CDR3 reads TGTGCCAGCAGCTTAGAACAGGGAGCCGGAAACACCATATATTTT. Its translation is CASSLEQGAGNTIYF.

The rearrangement uses TRBV10-3 and TRBJ1-2, with a weak D call TRBD1 (6 bases). CDR3 length equals 17 residues. V was shortened by 6 bases and J by 5 bases, with 25 bases between the two germline ends. Germline-derived CDR1 and CDR2 are ENHRY and SYGVKD. Here the CDR3 DNA reads TGTGCCATCAGCGTTAAGCTAGGGGGGGGGCTCGGATATGGCTACACCTTC. Its translation is CAISVKLGGGLGYGYTF.

The chain recombines TRBV27 with TRBJ1-5; TRBD1 is a possible D gene (6 bases). Trimming took 4 bases from V and 9 from J, leaving 16 bases between them. The CDR3 is made up of 14 amino acids. Germline loops: CDR1 MNHEY, CDR2 SMNVEV (reference sequence). CDR3 protein: CASSSGGGMGPQHF. The CDR3 nucleotides read TGTGCCAGCAGTTCGGGGGGGGGCATGGGGCCCCAGCATTTT.

The chain links TRBV2 to TRBJ2-5; 8 nucleotides agree with TRBD2. The V and J ends lost 6 bases and 1 base, in that order; junction bases with no gene match: 10. This CDR3 is built from 16 residues. CDR1 and CDR2 (germline): SNHLY, FYNNEI. The CDR3 region has the DNA TGTGCCAGCAGGGCCGGGGGACTAGACCTCCAAGAGACCCAGTACTTC. Encoded protein: CASRAGGLDLQETQYF. The whole variable domain, filled in from reference TRBV2 and TRBJ2-5, reads EPEVTQTPSHQVTQMGQEVILRCVPISNHLYFYWYRQILGQKVEFLVSFYNNEISEKSEIFDDQFSVERPDGSNFTLKIRSTKLEDSAMYFCASRAGGLDLQETQYFGPGTRLLVL.

This clone appeared once. This chain uses TRBV19 with TRBJ1-1; TRBD1 is a possible D gene (5 bases). CDR1 and CDR2 (germline): LNHDA, SQIVND (reference sequence). Deletions cut 5 bases from V and 1 base from J, with 11 bases between. The CDR3 is made up of 14 amino acids. The chain's CDR3 is CASSPLGANTEAFF. The CDR3, as DNA: TGTGCCAGTAGTCCCCTAGGGGCGAACACTGAAGCTTTCTTT. Variable domain in full (rest from reference TRBV19 and TRBJ1-1): DGGITQSPKYLFRKEGQNVTLSCEQNLNHDAMYWYRQDPGQGLRLIYYSQIVNDFQKGDIAEGYSVSREKKESFPLTVTSAQKNPTAFYLCASSPLGANTEAFFGQGTRLTVV.

V and J are TRBV7-2 and TRBJ2-7; 8 bases map to TRBD2. Germline-derived CDR1 and CDR2 are SGHTA and FQGNSA. The CDR3 runs to 15 residues. Trimming removed 5 bases from V and 0 bases from J; junction bases left unmatched: 6. The CDR3 spells CASSLLAAYSYEQYF. As DNA, the CDR3 is TGTGCCAGCAGCCTACTAGCGGCCTACTCCTACGAGCAGTACTTC.

The chain links TRBV9 to TRBJ2-7, with 7 positions matching TRBD1. The CDR3 totals 15 residues. Trimming cost V 0 bases and J 3 bases; bases outside gene matches: 6. Germline lookup yields CDR1 SGDLS and CDR2 YYNGEE. The CDR3 protein is CASSVGMGQLYEQYF. The CDR3 DNA sequence: TGTGCCAGCAGCGTAGGGATGGGACAGCTCTACGAGCAGTACTTC. Complete variable domain (other parts from reference TRBV9 and TRBJ2-7): DSGVTQTPKHLITATGQRVTLRCSPRSGDLSVYWYQQSLDQGLQFLIQYYNGEERAKGNILERFSAQQFPDLHSELNLSSLELGDSALYFCASSVGMGQLYEQYFGPGTRLTVT.

This clone has more than one count but fewer than ten. The V and J genes are TRBV7-9 and TRBJ1-4, with TRBD1 as a possible D gene (6 bases). Trimming pared 10 bases from V and 2 bases from J, leaving 11 bases between. The CDR3 has 13 amino acids. Germline CDR1 is SEHNR and CDR2 is FQNEAQ (reference sequence). CDR3 coding DNA: TGTGCCACCTCTACAGGGACTAATGAAAAACTGTTTTTT. Encoded protein: CATSTGTNEKLFF.

The chain uses TRBV6-5 and TRBJ1-5; D remains unclear. Germline V lookup: CDR1 MNHEY, CDR2 SVGAGI. Trimming removed 2 bases from V and 5 bases from J, with 16 bases in between. This CDR3 is 16 amino acids long. The CDR3 is CASSYENLVRDQPQHF. As DNA, the CDR3 is TGTGCCAGCAGTTACGAGAATTTGGTCCGTGATCAGCCCCAGCATTTT.

The gene calls are TRBV7-8 and TRBJ2-7; TRBD2 agrees at 11 bases. Germline V gives CDR1 SGHVS, CDR2 FQNEAQ. The J segment lost 3 bases and the V segment lost 5 bases, leaving 9 bases of the junction unmatched. The length of the CDR3 is 16 residues. This chain's CDR3 is CASSPYGLAGHYEQYF. The DNA for the CDR3 is TGTGCCAGCAGCCCATACGGACTAGCGGGCCACTACGAGCAGTACTTC.

The chain uses TRBV4-1 and TRBJ1-5; D remains ambiguous. V lost 2 bases to trimming and J lost 6 bases, with 8 bases between them. The CDR3 is 13 residues long. Germline V lookup: CDR1 MGHRA, CDR2 YSYEKL. CDR3 DNA sequence: TGCGCCAGCAGCCAATCCCGGGGTCAGCCCCAGCATTTT. Protein product: CASSQSRGQPQHF.

J is TRBJ2-7 and V is TRBV29-1, with 7 bases that match TRBD1. Germline V gene sequence: CDR1 SQVTM, CDR2 ANQGSEA. The CDR3 loop spans 12 amino acids. J was trimmed by 7 bases and V by 5 bases; bases with no gene match: 8. In DNA, the CDR3 is TGCAGCGTTTCAGACAGGGTGGAAGAGCAGTACTTC. It translates to CSVSDRVEEQYF.

The rearrangement links TRBV10-3 to TRBJ1-4; D is unresolved. This CDR3 is built from 12 residues. Between the trimmed V and J ends, which lost 0 bases and 8 bases, there was a span of 4 bases. CDR1 is ENHRY, CDR2 SYGVKD, per germline. The CDR3 nucleotides read TGTGCCATCAGTGAGTCTCCCGAAAAACTGTTTTTT. It yields the protein CAISESPEKLFF.

This chain uses TRBV7-9 with TRBJ1-4; D possibly corresponds to TRBD1 (6 bases). This CDR3 has 18 amino acids. The ends were cut back, 1 base at V and 3 bases at J, with 18 bases in the middle. Germline CDR1 is SEHNR and CDR2 is FQNEAQ (reference sequence). In DNA form, the CDR3 reads TGTGCCAGCAGCTTAGGGAGAACTGACAGGCCCGCTAATGAAAAACTGTTTTTT. This codes for CASSLGRTDRPANEKLFF.

This clone occurred once. The chain joins TRBV13 to TRBJ1-1, with 8 bases lining up with TRBD1. Losses at the gene ends were 5 bases for V and 2 bases for J; bases not matched to a gene: 7. The length of the CDR3 is 15 residues. Germline-derived CDR1 and CDR2 are PRHDT and FYEKMQ (reference sequence). CDR3 sequence reads: CASSRHRGFNTEAFF. As DNA, the CDR3 is TGTGCCAGCAGCAGACACAGGGGGTTTAACACTGAAGCTTTCTTT.

The rearrangement joins TRBV9 to TRBJ2-3, with 7 positions matching TRBD2. CDR3 length: 14 amino acids. Germline V gene lookup returns CDR1 SGDLS and CDR2 YYNGEE. Trimming took 4 bases from V and 0 from J; bases not matched to a gene: 2. The CDR3 spells CASSRAGSTDTQYF. The CDR3 nucleotides are TGTGCCAGCAGCAGAGCGGGGAGCACAGATACGCAGTATTTT.

CDR3 bases: TGTGCCAGCAGTGGTGCAGGGTTAGGCGAAAAACTGTTTTTT. This gives the protein CASSGAGLGEKLFF. The chain couples TRBV25-1 to TRBJ1-4, with D possibly being TRBD1 (5 bases). The ends were cut back, 4 bases at V and 8 bases at J, with 14 bases in the middle. The CDR3 covers 14 residues. Germline V CDR1 and CDR2: MGHDK, SYGVNS.

The V and J genes are TRBV4-3 and TRBJ2-7; TRBD1 might be the D (6 bases). V dropped 1 base and J dropped 3 bases, with 13 bases sitting between them. Germline V gene lookup returns CDR1 LGHNA and CDR2 YSLEER. The CDR3 sequence is 15 residues long. The CDR3 is CASSQVGQGHYEQYF. In DNA form, the CDR3 reads TGCGCCAGCAGCCAAGTGGGGCAGGGGCACTACGAGCAGTACTTC.

The gene calls are TRBV19 and TRBJ1-5, with 8 nucleotides matching TRBD1. The V segment lost 4 bases and the J segment 5 bases; nucleotides outside the gene matches: 13. The germline V gene encodes CDR1 LNHDA and CDR2 SQIVND (reference sequence). The CDR3 sequence is 17 residues long. CDR3 in amino acids: CASSNPRSGGRDQPQHF. DNA for the CDR3: TGTGCCAGTAGTAACCCTCGATCAGGGGGCCGGGATCAGCCCCAGCATTTT.

This chain joins TRBV25-1 and TRBJ2-5; D uncertain. The ends were cut back, 0 bases at V and 0 bases at J, with 8 bases in the middle. From germline, CDR1 is MGHDK and CDR2 SYGVNS. The CDR3 consists of 15 residues. This CDR3 reads CASSEYAAYQETQYF. The CDR3 DNA sequence: TGTGCCAGCAGTGAATACGCGGCTTACCAAGAGACCCAGTACTTC.

The chain has TRBV10-3 and TRBJ2-1; D is undetermined. Germline loops: CDR1 ENHRY, CDR2 SYGVKD. CDR3 length equals 13 residues. Deletions cut 5 bases from V and 5 bases from J, with 10 bases between. The CDR3 spells CAISLGRDNEQFF. Written as DNA, the CDR3 is TGTGCCATCAGTTTAGGACGAGACAATGAGCAGTTCTTC.

The chain combines TRBV2 with TRBJ1-2; 11 bases fit TRBD1. Germline V gene sequence: CDR1 SNHLY, CDR2 FYNNEI. Trimming removed 0 bases from V and 2 bases from J; junction bases left unmatched: 14. The CDR3 loop spans 20 amino acids. The DNA for the CDR3 is TGTGCCAGCAGTGAAGCGCTGTGGGGGACAGGGGGAGTACTAAACTATGGCTACACCTTC. This codes for CASSEALWGTGGVLNYGYTF.

The chain has TRBV9 and TRBJ1-1; 8 bases are a match to TRBD1. The CDR3 spans 13 residues. With 7 bases clipped from V and 7 bases from J, the junction kept 9 bases outside the gene matches. Looked up from germline, CDR1 is SGDLS and CDR2 is YYNGEE. CDR3 DNA sequence: TGTGCCAGCCAAGGGGACAGGCCGGATGAAGCTTTCTTT. It codes for CASQGDRPDEAFF.